A single sample is the source of the 32 T cell receptor beta chains below, sequenced in a study of beta chain features in type 1 diabetes. The isolated RNA, all of it, was reverse transcribed, so expressed TCRB transcripts were what got sequenced. The protocol was immunoSEQ multiplex PCR, while the TCRdb copy is restricted to in-frame clones and leaves out a portion. The sample shows roughly 610,000 clones, roughly 16% of them seen only once. Sequenced input: naive CD4+ T cells from blood. Receptors were obtained from a man aged 18-30 years in good health.

The CDR3, as DNA: TGTGCCAGCAACCTACCCGGACAGACCTACGAGCAGTACTTC. Translation gives CASNLPGQTYEQYF. V gene TRBV27 combines with J gene TRBJ2-7; D perhaps matches TRBD1 (6 bases). V lost 7 bases, J lost 2 bases, and 15 bases lay in between. Germline assignment: CDR1 MNHEY and CDR2 SMNVEV (reference sequence). The CDR3 consists of 14 residues.

This chain connects TRBV19 to TRBJ1-1; D ambiguous. Trimming left V 3 bases short and J 2 bases short, with 13 bases between. CDR3 size: 15 residues. CDR1 and CDR2 (germline): LNHDA, SQIVND (reference sequence). The CDR3 nucleotides are TGTGCCAGTAGTATCACAGCCTATGGAAACACTGAAGCTTTCTTT. Residues: CASSITAYGNTEAFF.

This chain links TRBV5-4 with TRBJ2-1, with 11 bases fitting TRBD2. The CDR3 sequence is 14 residues long. Losses at the gene ends were 5 bases for V and 8 bases for J; bases not matched to a gene: 6. In germline, CDR1 is SGHNT, CDR2 YYREEE (reference sequence). The CDR3: CASRDGTSGHEQFF. In DNA, the CDR3 is TGTGCCAGCAGAGACGGGACTAGCGGACATGAGCAGTTCTTC.

The V gene is TRBV29-1, the J gene TRBJ2-3; D call uncertain. CDR3 length: 12 amino acids. Trimming left V 6 bases short and J 2 bases short, with 9 bases between. The germline gives CDR1 SQVTM, CDR2 ANQGSEA. The CDR3 bases are TGCAGCGTGACACCTACCACAGATACGCAGTATTTT. Translating it yields CSVTPTTDTQYF.

The chain employs TRBV6-9 and TRBJ2-7; possibly TRBD1 for D (6 bases). Germline V gene sequence: CDR1 MNHGY, CDR2 SVAAGI. This CDR3 has 13 residues. V shed 10 bases and J shed 2 bases, with 15 bases lying between them. The CDR3 DNA reads as TGTGCCATTAACCCAGGGGCACCCTACGAGCAGTACTTC. It codes for CAINPGAPYEQYF.

This clone was detected a few times. V usage is TRBV27 and J usage is TRBJ1-5, with unresolved D. Trimming pared 3 bases from V and 2 bases from J, leaving 11 bases between. This CDR3 region has 15 residues. Germline CDR1 reads MNHEY; CDR2 reads SMNVEV (reference sequence). The CDR3 here is CASSFNGGGNQPQHF. The CDR3 bases are TGTGCCAGCAGTTTCAACGGTGGAGGCAATCAGCCCCAGCATTTT.

On this clone: The same CDR3 is also encoded by other DNA sequences in this sample. The J gene is TRBJ1-1, the V gene TRBV18; no clear D. Germline values: CDR1 KGHSH, CDR2 LQKENI. There are 13 residues in the CDR3. Between the trimmed V and J ends, which lost 2 bases and 0 bases, there was a span of 4 bases. Written as DNA, the CDR3 is TGTGCCAGCTCACCAGGGTTGAACACTGAAGCTTTCTTT. Its translation is CASSPGLNTEAFF.

About this clone itself: Other DNA sequences in this specimen translate into the identical CDR3. This sequence joins TRBV20-1 and TRBJ1-2; no clear D gene. The germline V gene encodes CDR1 DFQATT and CDR2 SNEGSKA (reference sequence). There are 10 residues in the CDR3. V was shortened by 5 bases and J by 2 bases, with 3 bases between the two germline ends. CDR3 amino acids: CSAGNYGYTF. The CDR3 DNA sequence: TGCAGTGCTGGAAACTATGGCTACACCTTC.

This clone was seen only a few times. The chain carries TRBV28 and TRBJ2-4, with D unresolved. CDR1 is MDHEN and CDR2 is SYDVKM in the germline V gene. The CDR3 length is 18 residues. Trimming removed 3 bases from V and 0 bases from J, with 18 bases in between. CDR3 protein: CASSLSPTVLRAKNIQYF. DNA of the CDR3: TGTGCCAGCAGTTTGTCCCCTACAGTTCTTAGAGCCAAAAACATTCAGTACTTC.

This clone was seen a handful of times. The rearrangement uses TRBV28 and TRBJ2-7; D ambiguous. Trimming removed 6 bases from V and 3 bases from J, with 18 bases in between. This CDR3 is 15 amino acids long. Germline values: CDR1 MDHEN, CDR2 SYDVKM. The chain's CDR3 is CASRDSGVSRYEQYF. The CDR3, as DNA: TGTGCCAGCAGGGATTCTGGGGTGTCACGCTACGAGCAGTACTTC.

In its sample, this clone was seen a few times. V usage is TRBV18 and J usage is TRBJ1-2, with 11 bases lining up with TRBD1. The CDR3 is 12 amino acids. Germline V CDR1 and CDR2: KGHSH, LQKENI. The V segment lost 8 bases and the J segment 6 bases; nucleotides outside the gene matches: 2. This chain's CDR3 is CASGQGADGYTF. CDR3 in DNA: TGTGCCAGCGGACAGGGGGCAGATGGCTACACCTTC.

As for this clone: Other DNA sequences in this sample translate to the same CDR3. The V gene is TRBV18, the J gene TRBJ2-2; 7 bases match TRBD1. Germline V gives CDR1 KGHSH, CDR2 LQKENI. With V trimmed by 2 bases and J by 0 bases, 6 bases remained unmatched. This CDR3 has 17 amino acids. In DNA, the CDR3 is TGTGCCAGCTCACCAAGGGGGCAGGGCGCGAACACCGGGGAGCTGTTTTTT. Its protein product is CASSPRGQGANTGELFF.

In regard to this clone: Other DNA sequences within the sample encode an identical CDR3. V gene TRBV15 combines with J gene TRBJ2-7; perhaps TRBD2 as D (6 bases). Germline V gene data show CDR1 as LNHNV and CDR2 as YYDKDF (reference sequence). The V end was cut by 0 bases, the J end by 1 base, with 10 bases between. The CDR3 is 15 amino acids. CDR3 sequence: CATSREEGGSYEQYF. DNA for the CDR3: TGTGCCACCAGCAGAGAGGAGGGAGGTTCCTACGAGCAGTACTTC.

The V gene is TRBV28, the J gene TRBJ2-4; possibly TRBD1 for D (6 bases). CDR3 length: 15 amino acids. CDR1 is MDHEN, CDR2 SYDVKM, per germline. Trimming pared 4 bases from V and 0 bases from J, leaving 10 bases between. Here the CDR3 DNA reads TGTGCCAGCAGTTCACAGGGTTTAGCCAAAAACATTCAGTACTTC. This encodes CASSSQGLAKNIQYF.

The sample holds a few counts of this clone. The chain is built from TRBV28 and TRBJ1-5, with 8 bases identical to TRBD1. The CDR3 covers 14 residues. Germline-derived CDR1 and CDR2 are MDHEN and SYDVKM. The V and J ends lost 1 base and 7 bases, in that order; junction bases with no gene match: 3. The CDR3 loop is CASSLFRGRQPQHF. CDR3 nucleotide sequence: TGTGCCAGCAGTTTATTCAGGGGGCGCCAGCCCCAGCATTTT.

V is TRBV6-1 and J is TRBJ1-1; TRBD1 matches at 12 bases. With 8 bases clipped from V and 1 base from J, the junction kept 5 bases outside the gene matches. CDR3 length: 15 residues. From germline, CDR1 is MNHNS and CDR2 SASEGT. Here the CDR3 reads CASRDRGLSNTEAFF. DNA of the CDR3: TGTGCCAGCCGGGACAGGGGGCTTTCGAACACTGAAGCTTTCTTT.

This clone has more than one count but fewer than ten. Other DNA sequences of this sample code for an identical CDR3. The rearrangement links TRBV18 to TRBJ2-3; TRBD1 is a possible D gene (6 bases). This CDR3 contains 13 residues. V lost 2 bases and J lost 3, with 6 bases in between. Germline CDR1 KGHSH, CDR2 LQKENI. This CDR3 is CASSPDRTDTQYF. CDR3 sequence (DNA): TGTGCCAGCTCACCAGACAGGACAGATACGCAGTATTTT.

The gene calls are TRBV19 and TRBJ1-5; D gene ambiguous. CDR3 size: 15 residues. Germline-derived CDR1 and CDR2 are LNHDA and SQIVND (reference sequence). Between the trimmed V and J ends, which lost 5 bases and 0 bases, there was a span of 11 bases. The CDR3 nucleotides read TGTGCCAGTAGTCCGTTAGGCGTTAGCAATCAGCCCCAGCATTTT. Translation gives CASSPLGVSNQPQHF.

The chain is built from TRBV11-2 and TRBJ2-5; TRBD1 aligns across 7 bases. The germline gives CDR1 SGHAT, CDR2 FQNNGV. V was clipped by 4 bases and J by 2 bases; unmatched bases: 1. The CDR3 contains 13 residues. The CDR3 nucleotides read TGTGCCAGCAGCTGGGACAGACAAGAGACCCAGTACTTC. This codes for CASSWDRQETQYF. The variable domain in full, completed from reference TRBV11-2 and TRBJ2-5, reads EAGVAQSPRYKIIEKRQSVAFWCNPISGHATLYWYQQILGQGPKLLIQFQNNGVVDDSQLPKDRFSAERLKGVDSTLKIQPAKLEDSAVYLCASSWDRQETQYFGPGTRLLVL.

This chain connects TRBV15 to TRBJ2-1; no clear D gene. With 3 bases removed from V and 8 bases from J, the gap between germline ends came to 8 bases. The CDR3 contains 12 residues. The germline CDR1 and CDR2 sequences are LNHNV and YYDKDF (reference sequence). The CDR3: CATSRQFDEQFF. The CDR3 bases are TGTGCCACCAGCAGGCAATTCGATGAGCAGTTCTTC.

The chain links TRBV14 to TRBJ1-2, with D unresolved. Germline V gene data show CDR1 as SGHDN and CDR2 as FVKESK. The CDR3 is 14 residues long. Deletions cut 4 bases from V and 8 bases from J, with 17 bases between. The CDR3 DNA follows: TGTGCCAGCAGCCCAGATTCCATTTCCAGGGGCTACACCTTC. It is translated as CASSPDSISRGYTF.

This clone was seen more than once but under ten times. V gene TRBV30 combines with J gene TRBJ2-7; D is possibly TRBD1 or TRBD2 (5 bases each). CDR1 is GTSNPN and CDR2 is SVGIG in the germline V gene (reference sequence). This CDR3 region has 15 residues. V lost 3 bases and J lost 2, with 17 bases in between. This CDR3 reads CAWRIPTGLTYEQYF. CDR3 coding DNA: TGTGCCTGGAGGATCCCCACAGGACTGACCTACGAGCAGTACTTC.

The rearrangement joins TRBV10-3 to TRBJ2-1, with D possibly matching TRBD2 (6 bases). The CDR3 is 12 residues long. Deletions cut 8 bases from V and 5 bases from J, with 10 bases between. The germline V gene has CDR1 ENHRY and CDR2 SYGVKD. The DNA for the CDR3 is TGTGCCATCGGGTTAGCGGACAATGAGCAGTTCTTC. Translated, it gives CAIGLADNEQFF.

A few counts support this clone. The chain combines TRBV5-1 with TRBJ2-1; 9 bases are shared with TRBD2. V trimming: 5 bases; J trimming: 3 bases; junction bases outside the gene matches: 6. CDR3 size: 15 residues. The germline gives CDR1 SGHRS, CDR2 YFSETQ. CDR3 residues: CASSYSGSGYNEQFF. Written as DNA, the CDR3 is TGCGCCAGCAGTTATAGCGGGAGCGGCTACAATGAGCAGTTCTTC.

The CDR3, as DNA: TGTGCCAGCAGCTTATTGCCTGGCGGGCAGTACTTC. This translates into CASSLLPGGQYF. V gene TRBV7-2 combines with J gene TRBJ2-7; no clear D gene. CDR1 is SGHTA, CDR2 FQGNSA, per germline. The CDR3 consists of 12 residues. Trimming cost V 2 bases and J 9 bases, with 11 bases left between them.

V usage is TRBV7-2 and J usage is TRBJ2-5; D unresolved. This CDR3 contains 11 residues. V lost 5 bases and J lost 14, with 15 bases in between. Germline V gene lookup returns CDR1 SGHTA and CDR2 FQGNSA. CDR3 coding DNA: TGTGCCAGCAGCCCGAACAGTGTTTTTTACTTC. This gives the protein CASSPNSVFYF.

This chain joins TRBV5-4 and TRBJ1-1; D is unclear. CDR1 and CDR2 from the germline V gene are SGHNT and YYREEE (reference sequence). This CDR3 is 14 amino acids long. Trimming took off 4 bases at V and 4 bases at J, with 14 bases between the two ends. The CDR3 bases are TGTGCCAGCAGCGCCGGGATCATTTCCACTGAAGCTTTCTTT. The encoded protein is CASSAGIISTEAFF.

This clone was seen more than once but under ten times. The rearrangement uses TRBV5-1 and TRBJ2-7; D assignment may be TRBD1 or TRBD2 (5 bases each). There are 15 residues in the CDR3. CDR1 is SGHRS, CDR2 YFSETQ, per germline. V lost 0 bases to trimming and J lost 2 bases, with 12 bases between them. CDR3 nucleotide sequence: TGCGCCAGCAGCTTGGGAGGGACGGAGACCTACGAGCAGTACTTC. It is translated as CASSLGGTETYEQYF.

This clone was found a few times. This chain uses TRBV18 with TRBJ1-1; 7 positions agree with TRBD1. Germline V gene lookup returns CDR1 KGHSH and CDR2 LQKENI. The ends lost 3 bases at V and 0 bases at J; junction bases unmatched: 7. There are 16 residues in the CDR3. CDR3 DNA: TGTGCCAGCTCACCGGCCTCCGGGACAGTGAACACTGAAGCTTTCTTT. Translation gives CASSPASGTVNTEAFF. Full variable domain (rest looked up from reference TRBV18 and TRBJ1-1): NAGVMQNPRHLVRRRGQEARLRCSPMKGHSHVYWYRQLPEEGLKFMVYLQKENIIDESGMPKERFSAEFPKEGPSILRIQQVVRGDSAAYFCASSPASGTVNTEAFFGQGTRLTVV.

This clone was recorded a few times. The chain carries TRBV9 and TRBJ2-1; 14 bases match TRBD2. Per germline, CDR1 SGDLS and CDR2 YYNGEE. The CDR3 has 15 residues. The J segment lost 8 bases and the V segment lost 4 bases, leaving 5 bases of the junction unmatched. CDR3 nucleotides: TGTGCCAGCAGCCCGGGACTAGCGGGGGCCTATGAGCAGTTCTTC. Translation: CASSPGLAGAYEQFF.

The chain joins TRBV5-4 to TRBJ2-5, with D possibly matching TRBD2 (6 bases). Germline CDR1 is SGHNT and CDR2 is YYREEE (reference sequence). Trimming stripped 4 bases from V and 1 base from J, with 8 bases between. The CDR3 spans 13 residues. In DNA form, the CDR3 reads TGTGCCAGCAGCCCGGGACTCCAAGAGACCCAGTACTTC. It encodes CASSPGLQETQYF.

This clone came up a few times. The rearrangement links TRBV27 to TRBJ2-5; tentatively, D is TRBD2 (5 bases). CDR3 length equals 14 residues. V gave up 6 bases and J gave up 6 bases, with 17 bases separating them. CDR1 MNHEY and CDR2 SMNVEV come from the germline V gene (reference sequence). The CDR3 sequence: CASSQLTSAKTQYF. DNA of the CDR3: TGTGCCAGCAGCCAACTTACTAGTGCGAAGACCCAGTACTTC.